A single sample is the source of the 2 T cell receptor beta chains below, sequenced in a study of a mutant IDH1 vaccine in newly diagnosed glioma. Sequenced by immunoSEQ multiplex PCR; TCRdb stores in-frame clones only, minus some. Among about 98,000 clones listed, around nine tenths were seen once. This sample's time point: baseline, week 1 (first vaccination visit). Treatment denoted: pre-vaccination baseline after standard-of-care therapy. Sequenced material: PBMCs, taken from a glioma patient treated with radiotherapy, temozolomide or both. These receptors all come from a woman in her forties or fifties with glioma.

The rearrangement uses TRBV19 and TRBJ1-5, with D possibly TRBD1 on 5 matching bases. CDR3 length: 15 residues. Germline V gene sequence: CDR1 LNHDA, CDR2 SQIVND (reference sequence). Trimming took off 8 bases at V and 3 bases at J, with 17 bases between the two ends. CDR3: CASDNRYDYNQPQHF. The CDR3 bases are TGTGCCAGTGATAACAGGTACGATTACAATCAGCCCCAGCATTTT.

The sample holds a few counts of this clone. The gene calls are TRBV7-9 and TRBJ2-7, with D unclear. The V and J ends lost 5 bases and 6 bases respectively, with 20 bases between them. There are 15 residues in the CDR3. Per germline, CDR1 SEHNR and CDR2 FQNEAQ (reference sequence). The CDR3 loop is CASSPVRWTASEQYF. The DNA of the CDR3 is TGTGCCAGCAGCCCCGTGCGCTGGACCGCCTCCGAGCAGTACTTC.